Presented here are 3 T cell receptor beta chains from one specimen sequenced in a study of tumor-infiltrating lymphocytes in primary liver carcinoma (TCRdb year 2017). Blood RNA was extracted from unsorted whole blood using TRIzol reagent, and germline DNA was obtained with the DNeasy Blood & Tissue kit. Sequencing instrument: Illumina HiSeq 2500. A constant-region primer and ProtoScript II reverse transcriptase were used to reverse-transcribe TCRbeta-specific cDNA from roughly 480 ng total RNA. TCRbeta libraries were built with three nested multiplex PCR rounds, a slightly modified ARM-PCR procedure. Each of the first two PCR rounds ran for approximately 10 cycles using multiplex TRBV1-TRBV30 forward primers together with a Cbeta reverse primer. TCRdb took the public reads, trimmed them with fastp at Q25, ran MiXCR for clone calling and kept in-frame beta chains. Here each entry gathers all rows of one CDR3 protein and keeps the most common genes and DNA. This sample gives about 330,000 distinct CDR3 sequences in total; 65% of them show up just once. The ten largest clonotypes hold roughly 6% of the sample.

The sequencing sample was made of peripheral blood. The receptors here all came from a man in his forties with primary liver carcinoma and hepatitis B virus infection.

The chain links TRBV29-1 to TRBJ2-7, with 7 positions matching TRBD2. With the DNA end fitting TRBJ2-1 better, the J assignment may be wrong. This CDR3 is built from 14 residues. CDR1 is SQVTM and CDR2 is ANQGSEA in the germline V gene. Written as DNA, the CDR3 is TGCAGCGTTGAACCCAGCGGGACCTCCTACGCGCAGTTCTTC. Its protein is CSVEPSGTSYAQFF.

This clonotype was seen only a few times. The chain recombines TRBV5-1 with TRBJ2-7; D unresolved. This CDR3 contains 14 residues. V lost 2 bases to trimming and J lost 3 bases, with 12 bases between them. Germline V CDR1 and CDR2: SGHRS, YFSETQ. This CDR3 reads CASSLPGNLYEQYF. DNA of the CDR3: TGCGCCAGCAGCTTACCCGGCAACCTCTACGAGCAGTACTTC. The full variable domain, in which reference TRBV5-1 and TRBJ2-7 provide the parts outside the CDR3, is KAGVTQTPRYLIKTRGQQVTLSCSPISGHRSVSWYQQTPGQGLQFLFEYFSETQRNKGNFPGRFSGRQFSNSRSEMNVSTLELGDSALYLCASSLPGNLYEQYFGPGTRLTVT.

This clonotype was found many times. V is TRBV6-6 and J is TRBJ2-1; maybe TRBD2 (7 bases). The CDR3 extends over 16 amino acids. The germline V gene encodes CDR1 MNHNY and CDR2 SVGAGI (reference sequence). V lost 6 bases and J lost 1, with 16 bases in between. The CDR3 sequence is CASRSTGGASYNEQFF. The DNA for the CDR3 is TGTGCCAGCAGGTCGACGGGGGGCGCGTCCTACAATGAGCAGTTCTTC.